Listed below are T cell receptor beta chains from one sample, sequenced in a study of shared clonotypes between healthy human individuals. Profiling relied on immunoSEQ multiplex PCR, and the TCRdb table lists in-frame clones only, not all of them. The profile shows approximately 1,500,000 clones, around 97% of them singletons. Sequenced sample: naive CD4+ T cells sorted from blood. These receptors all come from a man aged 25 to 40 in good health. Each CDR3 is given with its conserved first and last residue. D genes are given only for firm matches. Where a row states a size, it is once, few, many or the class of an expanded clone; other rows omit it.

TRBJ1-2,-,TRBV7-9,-,TGTGCCAGCAGCGGTCCAGGCTACACCTTC,CASSGPGYTF
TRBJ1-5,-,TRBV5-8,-,TGTGCCAGCAGCTTGTTCAAGAATAGCAATCAGCCCCAGCATTTT,CASSLFKNSNQPQHF
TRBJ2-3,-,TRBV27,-,TGTGCCAGCAGTTCGCGACAGACCCGAGATACGCAGTATTTT,CASSSRQTRDTQYF
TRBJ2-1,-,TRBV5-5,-,TGTGCCAGCAGCTTGGTGCGGTGGAGCCATGAGCAGTTCTTC,CASSLVRWSHEQFF
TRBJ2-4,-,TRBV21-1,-,TGTGCCAGCAGCAAAGTCCGGGACAGCCTTAAAAACATTCAGTACTTC,CASSKVRDSLKNIQYF
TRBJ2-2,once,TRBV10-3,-,TGTGCCACTGAGCCCAGGGGCACCGGGGAGCTGTTTTTT,CATEPRGTGELFF
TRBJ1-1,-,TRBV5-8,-,TGTGCCAGCAGCTCAGGGGCGGGGTACACTGAAGCTTTCTTT,CASSSGAGYTEAFF
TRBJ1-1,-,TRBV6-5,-,TGTGCCAGCAGATCCAGGGGTGTTCGGATTGAAGCTTTCTTT,CASRSRGVRIEAFF
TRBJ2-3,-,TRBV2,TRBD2,TGTGCCAGCCAGGGCGGGAGCGCGACAGATACGCAGTATTTT,CASQGGSATDTQYF
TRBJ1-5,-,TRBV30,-,TGTGCCTGGAGTCTCCAGGGCAATCAGCCCCAGCATTTT,CAWSLQGNQPQHF
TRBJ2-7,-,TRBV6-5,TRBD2,TGTGCCAGCAGTTCTCTAGCGGGAGGGCCGGGGGAGCAGTACTTC,CASSSLAGGPGEQYF
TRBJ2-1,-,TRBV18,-,TGTGCCAGCTCACCGCACTCGCGGGGTGAGCAGTTCTTC,CASSPHSRGEQFF
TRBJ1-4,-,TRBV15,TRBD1,TGTGCCACCAGCAGACAGGGACAGACTTTTGCAACTAATGAAAAACTGTTTTTT,CATSRQGQTFATNEKLFF
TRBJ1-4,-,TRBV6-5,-,TGTGCCAGCAGTCCCGGCGTCAGGGTTCGGGAAAAACTGTTTTTT,CASSPGVRVREKLFF
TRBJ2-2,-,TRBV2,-,TGTGCCAGCAGAACCGGGGCCGGGGAGCTGTTTTTT,CASRTGAGELFF
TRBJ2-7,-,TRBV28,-,-,CASSSRVGTGTLYF
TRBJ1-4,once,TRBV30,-,TGTGCCTGGAAAAGTGGGGCAGGGGCCGCCGTAAGTTTT,CAWKSGAGAAVSF
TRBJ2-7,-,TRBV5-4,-,TGTGCCAGCAGCTCCGCTGGGGGAGGAACCTACGAGCAGTACTTC,CASSSAGGGTYEQYF
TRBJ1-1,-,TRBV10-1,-,TGCGCCAGCAGTGAGTCGAGTCGGGGTACTGAAGCTTTCTTT,CASSESSRGTEAFF
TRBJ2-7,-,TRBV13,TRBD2,TGTGCCAGCAGCCCCAGAGGGGGGACTAGCGGGAGGAGAGCCGAGCAGTACTTC,CASSPRGGTSGRRAEQYF
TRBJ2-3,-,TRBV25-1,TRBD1,TGTGCCAGCACGGACAGGGGTACAGATACGCAGTATTTT,CASTDRGTDTQYF
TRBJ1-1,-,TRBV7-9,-,TGTGCCAGCAGCTTAGCGGGGGCGGACACTGAAGCTTTCTTT,CASSLAGADTEAFF
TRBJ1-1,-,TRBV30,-,TGTGCCTGGAGTGTACTGGTGAACACTGAAGCTTTCTTT,CAWSVLVNTEAFF
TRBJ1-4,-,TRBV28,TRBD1,TGTGCCAGCAGTTCCGACAGGGTTAGGGGTGAAAAACTGTTTTTT,CASSSDRVRGEKLFF
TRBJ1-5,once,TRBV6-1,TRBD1,TGTGCCAGCAGGGAACAGGGGGCGCAGCCCCAGCATTTT,CASREQGAQPQHF
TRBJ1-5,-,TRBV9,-,TGTGCCAGCAGCGTAGCAGGGCACGATCAGCCCCAGCATTTT,CASSVAGHDQPQHF
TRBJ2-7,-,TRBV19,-,TGTGCCAGTAGTACTTCGGGTAGGGGCCCCTACGAGCAGTACTTC,CASSTSGRGPYEQYF
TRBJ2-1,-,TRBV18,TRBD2,TGTGCCAGCTCACCCCAAAGGCTAGCGGGAGTGATTGGACAGTTCTTC,CASSPQRLAGVIGQFF
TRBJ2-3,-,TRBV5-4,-,TGTGCCAGCAGCCCCCAGGGGGATACGCAGTATTTT,CASSPQGDTQYF
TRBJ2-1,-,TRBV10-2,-,TGCGCCAGCAGTGCCTCATTCTTCTCCTACAATGAGCAGTTCTTC,CASSASFFSYNEQFF
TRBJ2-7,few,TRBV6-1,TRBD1,TGTGCCAGCAGTGGACGCACAGGGGGCTGGCCAAGCTACGAGCAGTACTTC,CASSGRTGGWPSYEQYF
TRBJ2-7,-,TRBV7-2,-,TGTGCCAGCAGCTTTAGGGAAAGCGGCCTTCCCTACGAGCAGTACTTC,CASSFRESGLPYEQYF
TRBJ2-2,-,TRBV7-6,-,TGTGCCAGCAGCTTAAGGGTTACCGGGGAGCTGTTTTTT,CASSLRVTGELFF
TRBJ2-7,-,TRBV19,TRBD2,TGTGCCAGTAGTACCTACCCCGTATTAAGCGGGAGCTCCTACGAGCAGTACTTC,CASSTYPVLSGSSYEQYF
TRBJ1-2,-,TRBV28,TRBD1,TGTGCCAGCAGAAGACAGGGCCACTATGGCTACACCTTC,CASRRQGHYGYTF
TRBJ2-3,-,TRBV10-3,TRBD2,TGTGCCATCAGTGATAGGACTAGCGGGAGGCCAGATACGCAGTATTTT,CAISDRTSGRPDTQYF
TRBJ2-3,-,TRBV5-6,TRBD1,TGTGCCAGCAGCCCCGATTTCGGGACAGGGGGCACCACAGATACGCAGTATTTT,CASSPDFGTGGTTDTQYF
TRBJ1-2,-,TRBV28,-,TGTGCCACGGGGGCCATCCGGGGTGGCTACACCTTC,CATGAIRGGYTF
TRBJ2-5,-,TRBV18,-,TGTGCCAGCTCACCAAGCCGAGAGACCCAGTACTTC,CASSPSRETQYF
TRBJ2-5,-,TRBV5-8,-,TGTGCCAGCAGCTCGGAGTGGGAGACCCAGTACTTC,CASSSEWETQYF